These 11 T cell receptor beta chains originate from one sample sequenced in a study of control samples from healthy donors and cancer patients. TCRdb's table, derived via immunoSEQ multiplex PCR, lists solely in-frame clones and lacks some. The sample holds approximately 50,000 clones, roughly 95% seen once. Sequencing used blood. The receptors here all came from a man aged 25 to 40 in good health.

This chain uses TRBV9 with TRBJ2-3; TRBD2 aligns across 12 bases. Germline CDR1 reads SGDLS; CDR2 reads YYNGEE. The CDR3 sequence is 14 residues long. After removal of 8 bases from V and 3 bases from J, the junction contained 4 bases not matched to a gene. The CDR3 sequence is CASTGLAGTDTQYF. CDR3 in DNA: TGTGCCAGTACCGGACTAGCGGGAACAGATACGCAGTATTTT.

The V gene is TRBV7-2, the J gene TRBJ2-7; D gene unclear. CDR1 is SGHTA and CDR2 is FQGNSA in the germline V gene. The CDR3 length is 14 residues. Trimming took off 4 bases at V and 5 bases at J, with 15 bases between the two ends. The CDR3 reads CASSSVQWSHEQYF. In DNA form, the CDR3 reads TGTGCCAGCAGCTCCGTCCAATGGTCCCACGAGCAGTACTTC.

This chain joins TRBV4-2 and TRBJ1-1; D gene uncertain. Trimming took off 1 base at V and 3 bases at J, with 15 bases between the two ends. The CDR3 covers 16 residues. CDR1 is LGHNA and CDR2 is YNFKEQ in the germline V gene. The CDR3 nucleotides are TGTGCCAGCAGCCAAGGTTTCGGGTATGAGGACACTGAAGCTTTCTTT. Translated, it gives CASSQGFGYEDTEAFF.

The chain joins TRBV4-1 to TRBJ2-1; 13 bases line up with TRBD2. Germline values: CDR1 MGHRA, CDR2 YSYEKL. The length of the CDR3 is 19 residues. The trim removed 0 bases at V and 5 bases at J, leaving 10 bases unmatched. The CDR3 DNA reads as TGCGCCAGCAGCCAAGATGTACTAGCGGGAGGGCATACTGACAATGAGCAGTTCTTC. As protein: CASSQDVLAGGHTDNEQFF.

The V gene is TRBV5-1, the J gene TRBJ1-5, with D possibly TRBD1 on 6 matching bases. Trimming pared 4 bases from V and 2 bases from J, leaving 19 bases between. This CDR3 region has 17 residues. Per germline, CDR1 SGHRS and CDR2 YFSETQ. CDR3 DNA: TGCGCCAGCAGCGTGGGGGGCAGGGGCATGGGCAATCAGCCCCAGCATTTT. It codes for CASSVGGRGMGNQPQHF.

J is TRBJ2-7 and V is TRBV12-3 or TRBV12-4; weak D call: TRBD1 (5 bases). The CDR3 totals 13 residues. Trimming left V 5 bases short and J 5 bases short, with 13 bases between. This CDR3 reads CASSRSQGNEQYF. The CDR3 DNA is TGTGCCAGCAGTCGGAGCCAGGGAAACGAGCAGTACTTC.

CDR3 loop: CATSREGAAGYTF. The CDR3 DNA reads TGTGCCACCAGCAGAGAAGGGGCTGCTGGCTACACCTTC. The chain employs TRBV15 and TRBJ1-2; tentative D call: TRBD1 (5 bases). Germline-derived CDR1 and CDR2 are LNHNV and YYDKDF (reference sequence). This CDR3 comprises 13 residues. V shed 0 bases and J shed 7 bases, with 9 bases lying between them.

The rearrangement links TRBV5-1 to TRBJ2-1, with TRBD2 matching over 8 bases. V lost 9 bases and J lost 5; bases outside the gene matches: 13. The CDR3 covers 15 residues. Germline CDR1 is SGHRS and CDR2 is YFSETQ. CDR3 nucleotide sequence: TGCGCCACCCGAGGAAGCGGGAGTTGGGACAATGAGCAGTTCTTC. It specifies CATRGSGSWDNEQFF.

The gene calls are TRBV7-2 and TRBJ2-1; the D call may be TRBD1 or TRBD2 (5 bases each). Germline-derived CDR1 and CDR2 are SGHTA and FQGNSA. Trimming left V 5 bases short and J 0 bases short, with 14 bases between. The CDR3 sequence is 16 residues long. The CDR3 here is CASSPDGGRSYNEQFF. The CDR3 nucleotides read TGTGCCAGCAGCCCCGATGGGGGACGCTCCTACAATGAGCAGTTCTTC.

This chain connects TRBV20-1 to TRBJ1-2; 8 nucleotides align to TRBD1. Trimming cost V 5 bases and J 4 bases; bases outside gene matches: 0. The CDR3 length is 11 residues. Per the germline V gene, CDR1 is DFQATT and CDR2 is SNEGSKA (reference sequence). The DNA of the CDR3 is TGCAGTGCTGGGACAGGCTATGGCTACACCTTC. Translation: CSAGTGYGYTF.

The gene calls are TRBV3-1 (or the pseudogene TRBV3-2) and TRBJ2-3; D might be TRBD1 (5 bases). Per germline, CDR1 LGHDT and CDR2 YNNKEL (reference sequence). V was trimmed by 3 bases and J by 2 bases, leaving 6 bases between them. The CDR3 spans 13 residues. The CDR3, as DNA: TGTGCCAGCAGCCACAGGGCCACAGATACGCAGTATTTT. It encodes CASSHRATDTQYF.